This T cell receptor beta chain was sequenced in a study of cytomegalovirus exposure and HLA in healthy donors (dated by TCRdb to the late 2010s). Regarding the study in general: In an earlier analysis of roughly 500 of the donors, 276 Gb of sequence data and 90 million to 130 million unique TCR beta sequences from about 180 million T cells were reported. The study used immunosequencing to profile the T cell repertoires of approximately 690 subjects and linked those repertoires to cytomegalovirus serostatus. Donor age, sex, ethnicity and CMV serostatus were compiled together with the repertoire data. To decide whether each TCR beta V gene segment behaved as functional or pseudogenic, an earlier analysis of some 570 of the donors relied on high-throughput TCR beta sequencing. To study patterns of TCR occurrence, a later analysis re-analyzed previously published TCR beta repertoires from 650 to 750 donors and added high-resolution HLA genotyping. An early release that covered fewer than 750 HLA-typed donors contained approximately 300 gigabases of sequencing data and about 93 million unique TCR sequences. All discovery cohort repertoires had been generated using a single sequencing platform. Of the roughly 400 genotyped donors, less than 85% were placed in the genetic ancestry cluster associated with self-reported Caucasian donors. A later genetic analysis used genome-wide SNP genotypes for about three fifths of the 666 donors, treating that subset as a discovery cohort. Typing coverage differed by locus: A, B, C, DRB1 and DQB1 were typed in roughly 629-640 donors, DQA1 in 522, DPA1 in 600 to 610, and DPB1 in 450 to 480. A separate validation cohort of 90 to 150 different subjects was used in addition to the 666-subject first cohort. The study aimed to test whether cataloging public T cell receptors could reveal signatures of past pathogen exposure. Roughly 5 DR-DQ haplotypes were handled as single units for association and clustering, since linkage in the cohort was strong. HLA typing included class I and class II loci at four-digit resolution. To predict cytomegalovirus infection status, the study combined high-throughput TCR immunosequencing, statistical association of individual TCRs with disease status, and machine learning. The later analysis used no new phenotypic data to find candidate immune exposures, relying instead on TCR beta sequences and their occurrence across donors. On average, around 200,000 unique TCR beta nucleotide sequences were sequenced per donor among more than 350 genotyped donors of the cohort, with roughly 18% of those sequences being non-productive.

Preparation of the library involved the immunoSEQ multiplex PCR assay. The multiplex PCR relied on a mix of 60 forward primers for TCR Vbeta segments and 13 reverse primers for TCR Jbeta segments. The CDR3 region of rearranged TCR beta genes was amplified from genomic DNA by a multiplex PCR assay. On the Illumina HiSeq System, the amplified TCR beta libraries were sequenced as 87-base-pair reads. For the original study's pipeline: A later analysis counted some 80 million unique TCR beta chains across the 666 repertoires, and 10 million to 11 million of these chains were shared by at least two donors. A nearest-neighbor algorithm error-corrected the raw reads and collapsed the reads into unique sequences, merging closely related sequences to remove PCR and sequencing errors. Alignment of CDR3 sequences to IMGT reference sequences was used to assign V, D and J gene segments. Each retained sequence needed at least a six-nucleotide match to both a V gene segment and a J gene segment. A rearrangement counted as productive if the CDR3 had no stop codons and remained in frame with V and J, and every other rearrangement counted as non-productive. Following IMGT convention, CDR3 was defined as the stretch from the second conserved V-encoded cysteine up to the conserved J-encoded phenylalanine. In an earlier analysis of 550 to 650 of the donors, sequences lacking an unambiguous match to a single V gene segment were excluded. An earlier analysis of a few hundred of the donors called V segments functional above 56.7% productive rearrangements and segregating when the between-donor standard deviation exceeded 5%. A statistical classification framework was built to diagnose cytomegalovirus status from the catalog of TCR beta chain sequences. V and J gene assignment, in a later analysis, came from comparing TCR nucleotide sequences with IMGT/GENE-DB human TR gene sequences. A later analysis assigned CDR3 sequences and most-parsimonious VDJ recombination scenarios with the TCRdist pipeline. In a later analysis, each TCR beta chain was defined by its CDR3 amino acid sequence together with its V-gene family, and reads lacking a unique V-gene family were excluded. In a later analysis, around 650 highly shared, low-generation-probability nucleotide sequences were removed to address suspected cross-contamination and a sequencing artifact. In a later analysis, a clonal expansion index for each public chain was calculated from normalized within-repertoire ranks of inferred template counts. In a later analysis, generation probabilities were computed with a VDJ recombination model fitted to out-of-frame rearrangements, and the resulting probabilities were checked against IGoR. In a later analysis, TCR-TCR, TCR-HLA and TCR-CMV co-occurrence was scored with hypergeometric tests, and a repertoire-size bias correction was applied to TCR pairs. A later analysis estimated false discovery rates by permuting HLA or CMV assignments 20 times. In a later analysis, co-occurring TCRs were grouped using DBSCAN, with TCRdist sequence similarity added in when clustering inside HLA-allele-positive subsets. Repertoires with fewer than 30,000 or more than 120,000 public chains were left out of co-occurrence clustering, as were five repertoires with anomalous nucleotide sharing. TCRdb mirrors the immuneACCESS table, restricted to in-frame sequences. Some clones are absent from its copies; in checked studies, under half trace to an unresolved V gene, and the reason for the others is unknown. V, J and clone size derive from that table, while D and trimming were established from the DNA sequence. The sample profile shows around 99,000 clones; roughly two thirds of them were found once. Of the sample, around 8% falls within the top ten clones.

CDR1 SGDLS and CDR2 YYNGEE were looked up in the germline V gene. V is reduced by 2 bases and J by 4 bases, leaving a spacing of 10 bases between them. The CDR3 has 14 amino acids, counting the end cysteine and phenylalanine. Here the CDR3 DNA is all that survives: 42 bases in frame from base 1. The sample holds a few counts of this clone. Its antigen is not yet known. No much larger clone exists at a distance of one base, and base qualities are not known. In total, over 600 healthy bone marrow donors made up the cohort. At the time of sampling, every cohort member was nominally healthy, though immune exposures that went unrecorded were likely present. The donor tested CMV seronegative, placing the donor among the 350 or so seronegative members of the cohort. Each donor provided a peripheral blood sample, and peripheral blood mononuclear cells were used for TCR beta sequencing. The Qiagen DNeasy Blood Extraction Kit was used to extract genomic DNA from the blood cell samples.

General conclusions and limits of the study: Most CMV-associated TCR beta chains appeared to be HLA-restricted in a later analysis, and the HLA associations seemed to be driven largely by CMV exposure. Cytomegalovirus status was reported to be diagnosed by the classifier with high specificity and sensitivity in both the original and validation cohorts. Some IMGT-functional V segments, including TRBV6-2 and TRBV6-3, could not be told apart with the 87-base-pair reads, so those segments were excluded. A later analysis associated about 17,000 TCR beta sequences with specific HLA alleles at a false discovery rate of 0.05. A few of the identified cytomegalovirus-associated TCR beta chains were confirmed in vitro to be specific for cytomegalovirus antigens. In the study, approximately 160 TCR beta chains were listed as associated with cytomegalovirus. When HLA alleles, especially DR and DQ, strongly co-occurred, attributing TCR associations to individual alleles was difficult. Because counts were too low, 15 or so rarely observed V segments, including chromosome 9 orphons, were excluded from the earlier analysis of under 650 of the donors. Sequencing depth was assumed to be roughly uniform across donors in the presence/absence analyses, though that assumption may not hold. The sequencing pipeline was judged likely to have produced a cluster of highly shared sequence variants as a technical artifact. This cohort had only TCR beta chains sequenced, and the lack of alpha or paired-chain data limited which features could be detected. Compared with equally common non-associated chains, HLA-associated TCR beta chains in a later analysis were more clonally expanded and had lower generation probabilities. An earlier analysis of approximately 570 of the donors showed that most TCR beta V segments appeared in productive rearrangements either about 87% or about 30% of the time, which broadly matched IMGT annotations. The authors suggested that the approach could potentially be extended to other disease states and immunological phenotypes. Because HLA typing was missing for some donors at each locus, association tests included only the typed subset. In a later analysis, several top co-occurrence clusters were reported to appear linked to parvovirus B19, influenza, CMV and Epstein-Barr virus. Immune exposure information for the cohort was limited to CMV serostatus. According to a later genetic analysis, donors in an Asian-associated ancestry cluster had fewer N-insertions in productive TCRs than the approximately 690-donor mean. Across donors, most TCR sequences were observed very rarely, whereas some public TCRs were present in many individuals. In a later analysis, the rate of TCR association differed among HLA loci, with DRB1 alleles having the most associated TCRs and HLA-C alleles having the fewest. V-gene and J-gene trimming of TCR beta chains was associated with a missense DCLRE1C variant in a later genetic analysis, and the association was replicated in an independent cohort. Correlated functional status among segregating V segments might reflect linkage disequilibrium, but an unknown experimental factor could not be ruled out. A further reported finding was that TCR beta sequences accurately predicted the HLA-A and HLA-B alleles for most subjects in the first cohort.

The chain was built from TRBV9 and TRBJ1-3; the D region possibly corresponds to TRBD1 (5 bases align). The TCR sequence derives from a man aged 35 to 55 in good health and CMV-seronegative. Specimen: PBMCs. The CDR3 region has the sequence CASSVGRAGNTIYF. The sequence in DNA is TGTGCCAGCAGCGTGGGCAGGGCAGGAAACACCATATATTTT.